Only a few counts were recorded for the clone carrying this T cell receptor beta chain. Sequencing used immunoSEQ multiplex PCR; TCRdb keeps in-frame clones, though not all of them. The table records 200,000 to 250,000 clones, 65% to 85% of them present only once. The source of the sample is a study of cytomegalovirus exposure and HLA in healthy donors. For the study at large: The use of the same platform for the approximately 110 validation repertoires and the roughly 630 first-cohort repertoires was reported by a later analysis.

The clonotype was recovered from a young woman in good health and CMV-seropositive. What was sequenced was PBMCs.

DNA for the CDR3: TGTGCCAGCAGCCCAGGGTATGGCTACACCTTC. Translated: CASSPGYGYTF. The V and J genes are TRBV7-9 and TRBJ1-2; tentative D call: TRBD1 (5 bases). Germline CDR1 reads SEHNR; CDR2 reads FQNEAQ (reference sequence). The V and J ends lost 5 bases and 5 bases respectively, with 6 bases between them. The CDR3 is 11 residues long.